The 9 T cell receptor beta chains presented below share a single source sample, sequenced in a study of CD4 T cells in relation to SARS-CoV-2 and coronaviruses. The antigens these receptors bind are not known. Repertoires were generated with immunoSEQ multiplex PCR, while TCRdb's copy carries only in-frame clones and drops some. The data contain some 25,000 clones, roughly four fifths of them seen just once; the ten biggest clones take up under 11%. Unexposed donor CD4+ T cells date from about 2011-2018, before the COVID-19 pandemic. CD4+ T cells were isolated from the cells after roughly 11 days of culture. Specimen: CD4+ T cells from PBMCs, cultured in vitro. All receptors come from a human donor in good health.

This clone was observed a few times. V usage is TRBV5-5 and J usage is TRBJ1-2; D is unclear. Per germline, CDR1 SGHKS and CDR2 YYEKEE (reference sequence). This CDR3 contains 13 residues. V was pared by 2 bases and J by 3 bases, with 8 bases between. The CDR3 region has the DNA TGTGCCAGCAGCTTTACTGACCACTATGGCTACACCTTC. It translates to CASSFTDHYGYTF.

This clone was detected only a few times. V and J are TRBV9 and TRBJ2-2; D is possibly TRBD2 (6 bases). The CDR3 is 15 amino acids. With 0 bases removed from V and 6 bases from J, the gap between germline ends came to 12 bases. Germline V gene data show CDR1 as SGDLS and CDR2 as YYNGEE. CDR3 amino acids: CASSVEGTSPGELFF. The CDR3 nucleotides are TGTGCCAGCAGCGTAGAAGGGACTTCTCCCGGGGAGCTGTTTTTT.

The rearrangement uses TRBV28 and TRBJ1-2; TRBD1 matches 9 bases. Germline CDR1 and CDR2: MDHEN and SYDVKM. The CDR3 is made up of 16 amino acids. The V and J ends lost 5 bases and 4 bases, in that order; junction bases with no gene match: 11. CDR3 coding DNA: TGTGCCAGCAGTACCCCGGGACAGGGCTTCGGCTATGGCTACACCTTC. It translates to CASSTPGQGFGYGYTF.

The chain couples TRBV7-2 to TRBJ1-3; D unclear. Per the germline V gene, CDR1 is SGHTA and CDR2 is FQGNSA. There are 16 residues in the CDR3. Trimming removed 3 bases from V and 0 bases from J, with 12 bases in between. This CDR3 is CASSLNSGSSGNTIYF. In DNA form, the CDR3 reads TGTGCCAGCAGCTTGAACAGTGGGAGCTCTGGAAACACCATATATTTT.

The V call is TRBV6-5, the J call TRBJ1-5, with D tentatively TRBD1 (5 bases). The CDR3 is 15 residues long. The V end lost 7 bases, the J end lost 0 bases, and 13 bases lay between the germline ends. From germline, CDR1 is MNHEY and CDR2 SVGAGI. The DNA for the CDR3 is TGTGCCAGCAAACCTGGGGGATATAGCAATCAGCCCCAGCATTTT. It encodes CASKPGGYSNQPQHF.

Here the CDR3 reads CSVGNPFGAGGYTF. CDR3 nucleotide sequence: TGCAGCGTTGGCAACCCGTTTGGAGCCGGGGGGTACACCTTC. The chain joins TRBV29-1 to TRBJ1-2; possibly TRBD1 for D (5 bases). CDR3 length: 14 amino acids. Trimming shortened V by 4 bases and J by 11 bases, and 23 bases separated the two germline ends. Germline V CDR1 and CDR2: SQVTM, ANQGSEA.

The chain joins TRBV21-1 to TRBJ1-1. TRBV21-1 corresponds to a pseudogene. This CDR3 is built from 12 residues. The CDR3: CASSPPNTEAFF. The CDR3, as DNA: TGTGCCAGCAGCCCCCCGAACACTGAAGCTTTCTTT.

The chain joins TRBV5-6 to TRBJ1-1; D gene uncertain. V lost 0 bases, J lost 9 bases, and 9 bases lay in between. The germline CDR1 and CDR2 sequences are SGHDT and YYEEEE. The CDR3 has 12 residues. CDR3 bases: TGTGCCAGCAGCTTGGTGGGAGCTCAAGCTTTCTTT. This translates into CASSLVGAQAFF. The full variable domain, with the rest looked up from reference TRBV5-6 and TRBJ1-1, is DAGVTQSPTHLIKTRGQQVTLRCSPKSGHDTVSWYQQALGQGPQFIFQYYEEEERQRGNFPDRFSGHQFPNYSSELNVNALLLGDSALYLCASSLVGAQAFFGQGTRLTVV.

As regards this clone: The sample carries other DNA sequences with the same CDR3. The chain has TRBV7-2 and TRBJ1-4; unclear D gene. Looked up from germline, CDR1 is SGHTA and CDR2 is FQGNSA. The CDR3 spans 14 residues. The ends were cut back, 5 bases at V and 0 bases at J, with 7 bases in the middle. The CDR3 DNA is TGTGCCAGCAGCCCCACTCCAACTAATGAAAAACTGTTTTTT. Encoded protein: CASSPTPTNEKLFF.